What follows are 27 T cell receptor beta chains derived from one specimen sequenced in a study of blood T cell repertoires in COVID-19 (dated by TCRdb to between 2020 and 2021). The library was made by the immunoSEQ multiplex PCR assay. TCRdb took over this immuneACCESS table, retaining in-frame rearrangements with V and J assigned. Such tables are incomplete; in checked studies, under half of the missing clones stem from an unresolved V gene, and the remainder is unexplained. The sample table records more than 300,000 clones; under 95% of these occur just once. The top ten clones comprise 3% to 4% of the sample. The sequenced sample was peripheral blood. The source is a woman in her late teens or twenties who had recovered from COVID-19.

The chain couples TRBV19 to TRBJ2-1; 10 nucleotides align to TRBD2. This CDR3 is built from 16 residues. After removal of 5 bases from V and 10 bases from J, the junction contained 14 bases not matched to a gene. Germline CDR1 is LNHDA and CDR2 is SQIVND (reference sequence). The CDR3 nucleotides are TGTGCCAGTAGTCCAAGGACTAGCGGACTCCTTGGGGAGCAGTTCTTC. It translates to CASSPRTSGLLGEQFF.

This clone was seen a single time. The chain uses TRBV27 and TRBJ1-3; TRBD1 is a possible D gene (5 bases). Trimming took 9 bases from V and 8 from J, leaving 11 bases between them. CDR1 is MNHEY, CDR2 SMNVEV, per germline (reference sequence). The CDR3 totals 11 residues. CDR3 coding DNA: TGTGCCAGAGGGGCGGCGGACACCATATATTTT. As protein: CARGAADTIYF.

The chain recombines TRBV10-2 with TRBJ1-1; D is undetermined. This CDR3 is 13 amino acids long. The germline V and J ends were trimmed by 4 bases and 1 base, with 7 bases remaining between them. Germline CDR1 is WSHSY and CDR2 is SAAADI. The CDR3 nucleotides read TGCGCCAGCAGTGGAGGCGCGAACACTGAAGCTTTCTTT. Amino acid sequence: CASSGGANTEAFF.

The chain joins TRBV7-2 to TRBJ2-1; 12 positions match TRBD2. CDR3 length: 18 amino acids. V lost 2 bases, J lost 1 base, and 6 bases stayed unmatched. CDR1 is SGHTA and CDR2 is FQGNSA in the germline V gene. CDR3 region: CASSLRASGRDSYNEQFF. CDR3 DNA: TGTGCCAGCAGCTTACGGGCTAGCGGGAGGGATTCCTACAATGAGCAGTTCTTC.

V usage is TRBV9 and J usage is TRBJ2-5, with D perhaps TRBD1 (5 bases). Germline V gene sequence: CDR1 SGDLS, CDR2 YYNGEE. This CDR3 comprises 15 residues. Trimming left V 0 bases short and J 5 bases short, with 14 bases between. The CDR3 loop is CASSVGGQGGETQYF. The CDR3 DNA follows: TGTGCCAGCAGCGTAGGTGGCCAGGGTGGGGAGACCCAGTACTTC.

This clone was seen more than once but under ten times. The chain has TRBV7-9 and TRBJ1-6; 7 bases agree with TRBD1. The CDR3 is 14 residues long. CDR1 and CDR2 (germline): SEHNR, FQNEAQ (reference sequence). Germline trimming cut 1 base from V and 7 bases from J; bases unmatched to any gene: 1. CDR3: CASSLGDRNSPLHF. The CDR3 DNA reads as TGTGCCAGCAGCTTAGGGGACAGAAATTCACCCCTCCACTTT. Based on the CDR3 plus reference TRBV7-9 and TRBJ1-6, the full variable domain is DTGVSQNPRHKITKRGQNVTFRCDPISEHNRLYWYRQTLGQGPEFLTYFQNEAQLEKSRLLSDRFSAERPKGSFSTLEIQRTEQGDSAMYLCASSLGDRNSPLHFGNGTRLTVT.

CDR3 protein: CASSVASTAFYGYTF. For the CDR3, the DNA is TGTGCCAGCAGCGTAGCCTCGACAGCCTTCTATGGCTACACCTTC. The V and J genes are TRBV9 and TRBJ1-2; D might be TRBD1 (5 bases). V lost 0 bases and J lost 4, with 13 bases in between. The CDR3 has 15 amino acids. The V gene's germline CDR1 is SGDLS and CDR2 YYNGEE. Full variable domain (outside the CDR3, taken from reference TRBV9 and TRBJ1-2): DSGVTQTPKHLITATGQRVTLRCSPRSGDLSVYWYQQSLDQGLQFLIQYYNGEERAKGNILERFSAQQFPDLHSELNLSSLELGDSALYFCASSVASTAFYGYTFGSGTRLTVV.

The V and J genes are TRBV3-1 (or the pseudogene TRBV3-2) and TRBJ2-5, with TRBD2 identical over 7 bases. Germline CDR1 is LGHDT and CDR2 is YNNKEL (reference sequence). Trimming at V came to 0 bases and at J to 6 bases, leaving 4 bases not matched to a gene. The CDR3 loop spans 14 amino acids. The CDR3 DNA follows: TGTGCCAGCAGCCAAGATCCCGGGAGGCAGACCCAGTACTTC. This codes for CASSQDPGRQTQYF.

The chain recombines TRBV7-9 with TRBJ2-6, with 9 bases identical to TRBD1. Germline V gives CDR1 SEHNR, CDR2 FQNEAQ (reference sequence). The CDR3 contains 17 residues. Unmatched junction bases numbered 9, after V lost 5 bases and J lost 4 bases. The CDR3 reads CASSALDRGKGANVLTF. For the CDR3, the DNA is TGTGCCAGCAGCGCCCTGGACAGGGGTAAGGGGGCCAACGTCCTGACTTTC.

This clone came up once. The J gene is TRBJ2-3, the V gene TRBV24-1, with 8 bases lining up with TRBD1. CDR1 KGHDR and CDR2 SFDVKD come from the germline V gene. J gave up 3 bases and V 4 bases, and 5 bases lay outside the gene matches. The CDR3 extends over 15 amino acids. The CDR3 protein is CATSDPGGYTDTQYF. The CDR3 DNA reads TGTGCCACCAGTGACCCAGGGGGCTATACAGATACGCAGTATTTT.

The chain links TRBV5-6 to TRBJ1-2; 8 bases match TRBD1. J lost 7 bases, V lost 0 bases, and 2 bases had no gene match. The germline CDR1 and CDR2 sequences are SGHDT and YYEEEE. CDR3 length: 13 amino acids. The CDR3 DNA sequence: TGTGCCAGCAGCTTGGCCGACAGGGGTGGCTACACCTTC. Residues: CASSLADRGGYTF.

The V call is TRBV5-1, the J call TRBJ2-1, with a weak D call TRBD2 (6 bases). The V end lost 5 bases, the J end lost 9 bases, and 15 bases lay between the germline ends. CDR3 size: 13 residues. Germline CDR1 is SGHRS and CDR2 is YFSETQ. Written as DNA, the CDR3 is TGCGCCAGCAGGGATTTGGGGCGGGGTGAGCAGTTCTTC. Translating it yields CASRDLGRGEQFF.

The chain has TRBV7-8 and TRBJ2-5; 11 bases fit TRBD2. V dropped 5 bases and J dropped 3; count of bases not matched to a gene: 14. Germline V gives CDR1 SGHVS, CDR2 FQNEAQ. This CDR3 contains 18 residues. CDR3 in amino acids: CASSPRGPSGRWEETQYF. The CDR3 DNA follows: TGTGCCAGCAGCCCACGGGGGCCTAGCGGGAGGTGGGAAGAGACCCAGTACTTC.

The gene calls are TRBV4-3 and TRBJ2-1, with 9 bases that match TRBD1. This CDR3 has 16 residues. J gave up 7 bases and V 3 bases, and 10 bases lay outside the gene matches. The germline CDR1 and CDR2 sequences are LGHNA and YSLEER. CDR3 loop: CASSQAPGQGRNEQFF. DNA for the CDR3: TGCGCCAGCAGCCAGGCTCCGGGACAGGGTAGGAATGAGCAGTTCTTC.

Only one count was recorded for this clone. V gene TRBV15 combines with J gene TRBJ2-1; D is possibly TRBD2 (5 bases). Trimming took 0 bases from V and 10 from J, leaving 16 bases between them. This CDR3 has 15 residues. CDR1 is LNHNV and CDR2 is YYDKDF in the germline V gene (reference sequence). The CDR3 is CATSRDRMGSGEQFF. The CDR3 DNA follows: TGTGCCACCAGCAGAGATCGGATGGGGTCGGGGGAGCAGTTCTTC.

The V call is TRBV11-3, the J call TRBJ2-1; 8 nucleotides align to TRBD2. This CDR3 contains 13 residues. Germline V gene sequence: CDR1 SGHNT, CDR2 YENEEA. V shed 6 bases, J shed 10 bases, and the junction held 8 bases outside the gene matches. This CDR3 is CASRKAGGREQFF. The DNA for the CDR3 is TGTGCCAGCAGGAAGGCGGGAGGACGGGAGCAGTTCTTC.

V usage is TRBV3-1 (or the pseudogene TRBV3-2) and J usage is TRBJ2-1; 11 nucleotides line up with TRBD2. This CDR3 region has 19 residues. Trimming removed 4 bases from V and 1 base from J; junction bases left unmatched: 12. Germline lookup yields CDR1 LGHDT and CDR2 YNNKEL (reference sequence). As DNA, the CDR3 is TGTGCCAGCAGCCCGGGACTAGCGGAGGCGTATGCGTCCTACAATGAGCAGTTCTTC. Amino acids: CASSPGLAEAYASYNEQFF.

This clone occurred a few times. V usage is TRBV11-2 and J usage is TRBJ1-6; 9 positions match TRBD1. This CDR3 is 16 amino acids long. Germline CDR1 is SGHAT and CDR2 is FQNNGV. J was trimmed by 1 base and V by 7 bases; bases with no gene match: 5. Here the CDR3 reads CASTGDRVSYNSPLHF. The CDR3 nucleotides are TGTGCCAGCACCGGGGACAGGGTTTCCTATAATTCACCCCTCCACTTT.

This chain joins TRBV6-2 or TRBV6-3 and TRBJ2-5; 7 nucleotides line up with TRBD1. V was pared by 4 bases and J by 5 bases, with 7 bases of the junction left unmatched. This CDR3 contains 14 residues. Germline assignment: CDR1 MNHEY and CDR2 SVGEGT. CDR3 bases: TGTGCCAGCAGTTTAATGACAGGGCAGGAGACCCAGTACTTC. Translating it yields CASSLMTGQETQYF.

The rearrangement joins TRBV19 to TRBJ2-1, with 9 bases identical to TRBD2. Germline-derived CDR1 and CDR2 are LNHDA and SQIVND (reference sequence). Unmatched junction bases numbered 9, after V lost 2 bases and J lost 4 bases. The CDR3 consists of 17 residues. This CDR3 is CASSIRLAGTEYNEQFF. The DNA of the CDR3 is TGTGCCAGTAGTATAAGGCTAGCGGGAACCGAGTACAATGAGCAGTTCTTC.

V usage is TRBV14 and J usage is TRBJ1-1; tentative D call: TRBD1 (5 bases). The CDR3 is 13 amino acids. V lost 5 bases and J lost 5, with 12 bases in between. CDR1 SGHDN and CDR2 FVKESK come from the germline V gene. The CDR3 nucleotides are TGTGCCAGCAGCAAATCGGGACTGACTGAAGCTTTCTTT. Its protein product is CASSKSGLTEAFF.

This chain links TRBV15 with TRBJ2-3; TRBD2 matches 7 bases. The length of the CDR3 is 12 residues. Trimming cost V 0 bases and J 10 bases; bases outside gene matches: 1. From germline, CDR1 is LNHNV and CDR2 YYDKDF (reference sequence). The CDR3 nucleotides are TGTGCCACCAGCAGAGATGCGGGGGCGCAGTATTTT. Its translation is CATSRDAGAQYF.

On this clone itself: The identical CDR3 is also encoded by other nucleotide sequences in the sample. The CDR3 loop reads CASSLDSEAFF. Written as DNA, the CDR3 is TGTGCCAGCAGTCTCGACAGCGAAGCTTTCTTT. The genes are TRBV12-3 or TRBV12-4 and TRBJ1-1; TRBD1 might be the D (5 bases). The length of the CDR3 is 11 residues. The V end was cut by 5 bases, the J end by 8 bases, with 9 bases between.

The chain has TRBV20-1 and TRBJ1-2; 8 bases match TRBD1. V was clipped by 3 bases and J by 4 bases; unmatched bases: 7. The CDR3 contains 14 residues. Germline CDR1 reads DFQATT; CDR2 reads SNEGSKA (reference sequence). The CDR3 nucleotides are TGCAGTGCTAGTAGGCCCGACAGGGGCTATGGCTACACCTTC. This gives the protein CSASRPDRGYGYTF.

The rearrangement links TRBV6-5 to TRBJ1-1; 8 bases agree with TRBD1. J was trimmed by 1 base and V by 6 bases; bases with no gene match: 7. The CDR3 runs to 15 residues. CDR1 and CDR2 (germline): MNHEY, SVGAGI. CDR3 nucleotides: TGTGCCAGCAGGCCCAGGGGGCGGGAGAACACTGAAGCTTTCTTT. Translating it yields CASRPRGRENTEAFF.

The chain combines TRBV10-3 with TRBJ1-2; D remains ambiguous. CDR1 is ENHRY and CDR2 is SYGVKD in the germline V gene. CDR3 length equals 15 residues. V was clipped by 6 bases and J by 0 bases, with 14 bases between them. CDR3 amino acids: CAIRAMEGSNYGYTF. Written as DNA, the CDR3 is TGTGCCATCAGAGCTATGGAGGGTTCTAACTATGGCTACACCTTC.

This clone appeared a single time. The V call is TRBV7-2, the J call TRBJ2-3, with no clear D. CDR1 is SGHTA and CDR2 is FQGNSA in the germline V gene. The ends were cut back, 1 base at V and 4 bases at J, with 9 bases in the middle. The CDR3 loop spans 14 amino acids. This CDR3 reads CASSLDYVSDTQYF. The CDR3 bases are TGTGCCAGCAGCTTAGATTATGTTTCAGATACGCAGTATTTT.